The present T cell receptor (beta chain) was sequenced within a study of response to subunit inactivated influenza vaccine. Between the trimmed V and J ends, which lost 5 bases and 5 bases, there was a span of 11 bases. The CDR3 runs to 13 residues. TCRdb independently ran MiXCR on the RT-PCR reads; one entry per CDR3 protein. The repertoire consists of roughly 190,000 distinct CDR3 sequences, with 13% to 15% occurring once and the leading ten covering roughly 24%. The table lists this clonotype with many counts. V usage is TRBV12-3 or TRBV12-4 and J usage is TRBJ2-3, with D tentatively TRBD2 (5 bases). Source: CD8+ T cells sorted from PBMCs, taken 4 to 6 days after vaccination. This clonotype was obtained from a man in his forties or fifties who received an inactivated influenza vaccine. The DNA of the CDR3 is TGTGCCAGCAGTCTCGGACTTGAAGATACGCAGTATTTT. Translation: CASSLGLEDTQYF.